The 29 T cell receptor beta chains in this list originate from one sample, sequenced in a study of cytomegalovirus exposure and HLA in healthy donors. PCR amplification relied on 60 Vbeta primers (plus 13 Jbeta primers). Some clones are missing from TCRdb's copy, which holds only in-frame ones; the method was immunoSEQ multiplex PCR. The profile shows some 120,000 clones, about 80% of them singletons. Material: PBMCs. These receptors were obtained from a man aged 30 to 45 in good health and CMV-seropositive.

CDR3 nucleotides: TGTGCCAGCAGGAGGGGGGGATTCCCTGAAGCTTTCTTT. Translating it yields CASRRGGFPEAFF. The chain uses TRBV6-5 and TRBJ1-1, with a tentative D call TRBD1 (6 bases). Germline CDR1 MNHEY, CDR2 SVGAGI. This CDR3 region has 13 residues. V dropped 6 bases and J dropped 6 bases, with 14 bases sitting between them.

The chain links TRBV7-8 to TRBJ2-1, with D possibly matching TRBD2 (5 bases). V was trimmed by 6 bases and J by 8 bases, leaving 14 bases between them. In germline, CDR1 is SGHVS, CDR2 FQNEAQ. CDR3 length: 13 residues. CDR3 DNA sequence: TGTGCCAGCAGTCCAGCGCGAGGGCATGAGCAGTTCTTC. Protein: CASSPARGHEQFF.

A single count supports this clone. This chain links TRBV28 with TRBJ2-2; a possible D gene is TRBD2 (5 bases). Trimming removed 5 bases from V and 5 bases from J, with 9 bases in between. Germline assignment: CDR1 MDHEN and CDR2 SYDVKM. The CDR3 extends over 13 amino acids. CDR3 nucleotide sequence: TGTGCCAGCAGTATTACGGGGACCGGGGAGCTGTTTTTT. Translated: CASSITGTGELFF. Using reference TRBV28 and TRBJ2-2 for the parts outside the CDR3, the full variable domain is DVKVTQSSRYLVKRTGEKVFLECVQDMDHENMFWYRQDPGLGLRLIYFSYDVKMKEKGDIPEGYSVSREKKERFSLILESASTNQTSMYLCASSITGTGELFFGEGSRLTVL.

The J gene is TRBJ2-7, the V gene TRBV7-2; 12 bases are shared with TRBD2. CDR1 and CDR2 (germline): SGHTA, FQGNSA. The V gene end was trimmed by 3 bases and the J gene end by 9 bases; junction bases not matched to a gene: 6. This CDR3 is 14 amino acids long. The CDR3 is CASSLRTSGTVQYF. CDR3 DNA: TGTGCCAGCAGCTTGCGGACTAGCGGGACAGTGCAGTACTTC.

CDR3 sequence: CASSKVGGSAYEQYF. CDR3 nucleotide sequence: TGTGCCAGCAGCAAAGTTGGAGGCTCAGCCTACGAGCAGTACTTC. The chain employs TRBV21-1 and TRBJ2-7; the table's TRBD2 call for D was not verified on the DNA. TRBV21-1 is an annotated pseudogene. CDR3 length: 15 amino acids.

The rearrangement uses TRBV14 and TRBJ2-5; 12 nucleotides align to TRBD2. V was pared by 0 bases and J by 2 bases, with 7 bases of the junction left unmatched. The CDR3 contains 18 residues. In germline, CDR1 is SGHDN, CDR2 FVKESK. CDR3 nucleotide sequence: TGTGCCAGCAGCCAAGAACTTGGACTAGCGGGAATACAAGAGACCCAGTACTTC. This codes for CASSQELGLAGIQETQYF.

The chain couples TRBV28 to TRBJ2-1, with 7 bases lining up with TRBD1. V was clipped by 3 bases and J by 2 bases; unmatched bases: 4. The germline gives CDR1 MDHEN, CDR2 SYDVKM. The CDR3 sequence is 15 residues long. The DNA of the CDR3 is TGTGCCAGCAGTTTCTTGCAGGGGGCCTACAATGAGCAGTTCTTC. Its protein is CASSFLQGAYNEQFF.

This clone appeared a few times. CDR3 sequence reads: CASSYSPGGEQYF. CDR3 nucleotides: TGTGCCAGCAGTTACTCGCCGGGAGGGGAGCAGTACTTC. The chain has TRBV6-5 and TRBJ2-7; TRBD2 matches at 8 bases. CDR3 length: 13 residues. Germline assignment: CDR1 MNHEY and CDR2 SVGAGI. With 0 bases clipped from V and 7 bases from J, the junction kept 2 bases outside the gene matches.

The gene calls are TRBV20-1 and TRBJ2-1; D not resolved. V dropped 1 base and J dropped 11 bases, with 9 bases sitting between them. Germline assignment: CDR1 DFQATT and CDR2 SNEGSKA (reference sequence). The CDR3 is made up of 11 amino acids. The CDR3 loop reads CSARGARKQFF. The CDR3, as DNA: TGCAGTGCTAGAGGGGCTCGTAAGCAGTTCTTC.

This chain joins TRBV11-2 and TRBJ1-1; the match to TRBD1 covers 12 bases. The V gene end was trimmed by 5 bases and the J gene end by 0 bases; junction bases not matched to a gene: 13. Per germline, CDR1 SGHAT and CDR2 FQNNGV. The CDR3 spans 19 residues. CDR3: CASSRSWDRGRILNTEAFF. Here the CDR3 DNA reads TGTGCCAGCAGCAGGTCGTGGGACAGGGGGCGAATCCTGAACACTGAAGCTTTCTTT.

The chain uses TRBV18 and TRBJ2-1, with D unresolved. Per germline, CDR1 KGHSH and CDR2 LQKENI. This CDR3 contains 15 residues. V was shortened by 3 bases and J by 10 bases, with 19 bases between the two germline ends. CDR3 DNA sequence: TGTGCCAGCTCACCCCCCCTCCACCGAGGTGGGGAGCAGTTCTTC. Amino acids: CASSPPLHRGGEQFF.

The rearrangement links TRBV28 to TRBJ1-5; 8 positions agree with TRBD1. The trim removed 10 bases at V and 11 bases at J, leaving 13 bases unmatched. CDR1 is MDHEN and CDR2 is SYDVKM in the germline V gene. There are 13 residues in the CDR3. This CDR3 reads CAISTGGRGAQHF. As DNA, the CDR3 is TGTGCCATCTCTACAGGGGGAAGGGGAGCCCAGCATTTT.

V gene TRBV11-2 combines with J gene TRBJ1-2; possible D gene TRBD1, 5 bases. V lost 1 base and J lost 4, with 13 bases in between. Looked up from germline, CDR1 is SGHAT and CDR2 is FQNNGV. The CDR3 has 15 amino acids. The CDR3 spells CASSLVARGAYGYTF. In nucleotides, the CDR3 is TGTGCCAGCAGCTTAGTTGCGCGGGGCGCCTATGGCTACACCTTC.

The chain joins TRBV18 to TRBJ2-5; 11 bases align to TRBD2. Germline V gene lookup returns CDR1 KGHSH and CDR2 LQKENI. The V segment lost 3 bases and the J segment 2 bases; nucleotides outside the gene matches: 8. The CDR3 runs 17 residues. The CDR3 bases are TGTGCCAGCTCACCTAGATCGGGACTAGCGGAGCAAGAGACCCAGTACTTC. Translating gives CASSPRSGLAEQETQYF.

CDR3: CASSPREFITEAFF. The CDR3, as DNA: TGTGCCAGCAGTCCCAGGGAATTTATCACTGAAGCTTTCTTT. The chain carries TRBV6-1 and TRBJ1-1; tentatively, D is TRBD1 (5 bases). The CDR3 covers 14 residues. Trimming took off 5 bases at V and 4 bases at J, with 14 bases between the two ends. Germline V CDR1 and CDR2: MNHNS, SASEGT.

The CDR3 reads CAWSVAGASDEQYF. DNA of the CDR3: TGTGCCTGGAGTGTAGCGGGAGCCTCAGACGAGCAGTACTTC. V usage is TRBV30 and J usage is TRBJ2-7, with 8 bases identical to TRBD2. Germline CDR1 reads GTSNPN; CDR2 reads SVGIG (reference sequence). Trimming cost V 0 bases and J 5 bases; bases outside gene matches: 6. The CDR3 has 14 amino acids.

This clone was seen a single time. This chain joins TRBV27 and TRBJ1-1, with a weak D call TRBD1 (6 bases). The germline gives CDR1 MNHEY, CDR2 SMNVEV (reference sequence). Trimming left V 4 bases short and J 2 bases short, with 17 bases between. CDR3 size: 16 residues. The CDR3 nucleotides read TGTGCCAGCAGTTCCCAGGGAAGGGGGTCCAACACTGAAGCTTTCTTT. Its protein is CASSSQGRGSNTEAFF.

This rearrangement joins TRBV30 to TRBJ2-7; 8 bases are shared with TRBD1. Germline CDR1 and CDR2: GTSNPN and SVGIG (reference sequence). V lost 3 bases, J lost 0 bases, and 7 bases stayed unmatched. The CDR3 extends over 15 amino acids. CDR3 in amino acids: CAWSLRDRLSYEQYF. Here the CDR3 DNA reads TGTGCCTGGAGCCTCCGGGACAGGCTCTCCTACGAGCAGTACTTC.

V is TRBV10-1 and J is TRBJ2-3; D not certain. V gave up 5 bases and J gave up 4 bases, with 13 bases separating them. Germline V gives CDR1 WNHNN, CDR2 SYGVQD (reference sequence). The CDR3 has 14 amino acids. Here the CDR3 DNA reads TGCGCCAGCAGTCCCAGGCAGATCTCAGATACGCAGTATTTT. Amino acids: CASSPRQISDTQYF.

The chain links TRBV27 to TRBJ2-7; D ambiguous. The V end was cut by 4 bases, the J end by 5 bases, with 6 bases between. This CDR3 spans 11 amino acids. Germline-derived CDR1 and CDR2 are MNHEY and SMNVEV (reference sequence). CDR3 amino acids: CASSSRDEQYF. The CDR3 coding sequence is TGTGCCAGCAGTTCCCGGGACGAGCAGTACTTC.

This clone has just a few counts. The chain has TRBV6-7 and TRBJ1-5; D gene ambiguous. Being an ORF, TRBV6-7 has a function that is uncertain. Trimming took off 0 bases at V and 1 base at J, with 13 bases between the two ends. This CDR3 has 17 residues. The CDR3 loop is CASSYSKSGKSNQPQHF. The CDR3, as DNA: TGTGCCAGCAGTTACTCGAAATCGGGGAAAAGCAATCAGCCCCAGCATTTT.

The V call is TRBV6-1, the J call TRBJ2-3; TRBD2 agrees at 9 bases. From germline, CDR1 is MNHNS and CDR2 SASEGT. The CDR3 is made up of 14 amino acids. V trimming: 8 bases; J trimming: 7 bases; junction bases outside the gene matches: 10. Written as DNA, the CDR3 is TGTGCCAGCGGTAGCGGGGGCCTTCGAAATACGCAGTATTTT. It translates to CASGSGGLRNTQYF.

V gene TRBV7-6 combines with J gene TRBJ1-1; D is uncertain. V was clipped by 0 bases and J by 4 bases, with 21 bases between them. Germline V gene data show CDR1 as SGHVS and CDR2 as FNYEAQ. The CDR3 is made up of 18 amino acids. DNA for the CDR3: TGTGCCAGCAGCTTAGCCTTAGGAGGCTCGCGCGGCGGCACTGAAGCTTTCTTT. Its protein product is CASSLALGGSRGGTEAFF. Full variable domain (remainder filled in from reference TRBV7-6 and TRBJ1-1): GAGVSQSPRYKVTKRGQDVALRCDPISGHVSLYWYRQALGQGPEFLTYFNYEAQQDKSGLPNDRFSAERPEGSISTLTIQRTEQRDSAMYRCASSLALGGSRGGTEAFFGQGTRLTVV.

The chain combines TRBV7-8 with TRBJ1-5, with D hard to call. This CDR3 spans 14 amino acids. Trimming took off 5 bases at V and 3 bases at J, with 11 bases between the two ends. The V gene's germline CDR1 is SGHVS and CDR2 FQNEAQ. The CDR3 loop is CASSLTRFNQPQHF. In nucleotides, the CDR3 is TGTGCCAGCAGCCTTACTCGATTCAATCAGCCCCAGCATTTT.

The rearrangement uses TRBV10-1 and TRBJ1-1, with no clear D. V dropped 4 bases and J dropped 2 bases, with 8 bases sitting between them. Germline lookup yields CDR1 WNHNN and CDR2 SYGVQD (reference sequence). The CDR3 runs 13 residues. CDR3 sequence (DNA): TGCGCCAGCAGTGTTACGCGCAACACTGAAGCTTTCTTT. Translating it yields CASSVTRNTEAFF.

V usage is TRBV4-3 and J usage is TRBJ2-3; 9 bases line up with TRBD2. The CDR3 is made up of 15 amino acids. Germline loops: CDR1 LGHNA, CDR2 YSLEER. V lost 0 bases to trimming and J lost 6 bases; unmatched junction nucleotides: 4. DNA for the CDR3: TGCGCCAGCAGCCAAGAGGCGGGAGGGCCGGATACGCAGTATTTT. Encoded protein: CASSQEAGGPDTQYF.

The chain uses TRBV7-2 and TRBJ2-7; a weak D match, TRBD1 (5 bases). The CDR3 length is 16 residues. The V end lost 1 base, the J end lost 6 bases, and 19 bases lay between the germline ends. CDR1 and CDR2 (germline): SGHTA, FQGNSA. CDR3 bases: TGTGCCAGCAGCTTAGGGGCGGCTACCGTGGGGCCCGAGCAGTACTTC. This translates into CASSLGAATVGPEQYF.

CDR3 region: CASSSGQTGEKLFF. The CDR3 coding sequence is TGTGCCAGCAGCTCAGGACAAACCGGTGAAAAACTGTTTTTT. The rearrangement uses TRBV7-7 and TRBJ1-4; D is perhaps TRBD1 (5 bases). The CDR3 is 14 residues long. The germline CDR1 and CDR2 sequences are SSHAT and FNYEAQ (reference sequence). Trimming took 4 bases from V and 7 from J, leaving 13 bases between them.

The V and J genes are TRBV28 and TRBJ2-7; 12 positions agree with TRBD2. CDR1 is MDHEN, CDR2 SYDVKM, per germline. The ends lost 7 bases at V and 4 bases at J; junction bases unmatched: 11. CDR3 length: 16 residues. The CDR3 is CASTLGASGRVYEQYF. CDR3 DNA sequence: TGTGCCAGCACCCTCGGAGCTAGCGGGAGGGTTTACGAGCAGTACTTC.